The 8 T cell receptor beta chains below all came from one sample that was sequenced in a study of human T cells and chemical hapten exposure. Time point of the sample: pre-sensitization, week 0. This sample's treatment: therapeutic diphenylcyclopropenone sensitization with weekly scalp DPC. TCRdb independently ran MiXCR on the RACE reads; one entry per CDR3 protein. The sample shows about 98,000 distinct CDR3 sequences, 11% of them seen only once. Sequenced here: whole blood, sampled in connection with sensitization to the hapten diphenylcyclopropenone (DPC). These TCRs come from a woman aged 55-70 years with alopecia areata. Some clones in this sample may be carry-over from other donors' samples.

This chain uses TRBV6-6 with TRBJ1-2; 7 nucleotides match TRBD1. The CDR3 length is 14 residues. V dropped 4 bases and J dropped 4; count of bases not matched to a gene: 6. The germline CDR1 and CDR2 sequences are MNHNY and SVGAGI (reference sequence). The chain's CDR3 is CASSSTDRVYGYTF. Written as DNA, the CDR3 is TGTGCCAGCAGTTCCACCGACAGGGTCTATGGCTACACCTTC.

This clonotype has a count of ten or more. The chain is built from TRBV12-3 or TRBV12-4 and TRBJ1-2, with 9 bases identical to TRBD1. Unmatched junction bases numbered 9, after V lost 4 bases and J lost 6 bases. The CDR3 loop spans 15 amino acids. In DNA, the CDR3 is TGTGCCAGCAGTTCCAGACAGGGGGGATTGCATGGCTACACCTTC. This encodes CASSSRQGGLHGYTF.

Only a few counts were recorded for this clonotype. The genes are TRBV20-1 and TRBJ2-7; 9 positions agree with TRBD1. Germline trimming cut 6 bases from V and 1 base from J; bases unmatched to any gene: 4. CDR1 DFQATT and CDR2 SNEGSKA come from the germline V gene (reference sequence). CDR3 length: 13 amino acids. CDR3 in DNA: TGCAGTGCCCCCGGGACAGGGTCCTACGAGCAGTACTTC. Its protein is CSAPGTGSYEQYF.

The chain couples TRBV4-2 to TRBJ1-6; a possible D gene is TRBD1 (5 bases). This CDR3 spans 15 amino acids. The V gene lost 1 base and the J gene lost 10 bases, with 14 bases spanning the gap. The germline V gene encodes CDR1 LGHNA and CDR2 YNFKEQ. CDR3 nucleotides: TGTGCCAGCAGCCAAGTTTCCGGGGCCGACTCACCCCTCCACTTT. Its translation: CASSQVSGADSPLHF.

This clonotype was detected ten times or more. The genes are TRBV7-3 and TRBJ1-6; D ambiguous. CDR3 length: 15 amino acids. Germline-derived CDR1 and CDR2 are SGHTA and FQGTGA. V was trimmed by 5 bases and J by 8 bases, leaving 16 bases between them. The CDR3 region has the DNA TGTGCCAGCAGCCTCCGGGCCGGGTCGGATTCACCCCTCCACTTT. This codes for CASSLRAGSDSPLHF.

This clonotype has only a few counts. The V and J genes are TRBV12-3 or TRBV12-4 and TRBJ1-1; possible D gene TRBD1, 5 bases. CDR3 length: 15 residues. V lost 5 bases and J 2 bases, leaving 15 bases between the germline ends. The CDR3 DNA follows: TGTGCCAGCAGTCAATTTGGCGGGGCAAACACTGAAGCTTTCTTT. Protein product: CASSQFGGANTEAFF.

This clonotype appeared many times. CDR3 sequence: CASSLGSGDGYGYTF. The CDR3 coding sequence is TGTGCCAGCAGCTTAGGGTCAGGGGATGGCTATGGCTACACCTTC. The chain combines TRBV7-9 with TRBJ1-2, with a tentative D call TRBD1 (6 bases). Germline V gene lookup returns CDR1 SEHNR and CDR2 FQNEAQ (reference sequence). This CDR3 has 15 residues. The ends were cut back, 1 base at V and 4 bases at J, with 13 bases in the middle.

There are a few counts of this clonotype. The rearrangement links TRBV20-1 to TRBJ2-1; tentative D call: TRBD1 (5 bases). With 6 bases removed from V and 4 bases from J, the gap between germline ends came to 19 bases. The germline CDR1 and CDR2 sequences are DFQATT and SNEGSKA (reference sequence). CDR3 length: 15 residues. The CDR3 DNA reads as TGCAGTGCATACGACAGTCCACCGATTTACAATGAGCAGTTCTTC. It yields the protein CSAYDSPPIYNEQFF.